The rows below give T cell receptor beta chains drawn from one sample of a study of blood T cell repertoires in COVID-19. Generated by immunoSEQ multiplex PCR, the TCRdb table keeps only in-frame clones and is missing some. The data contain some 120,000 clones, around four fifths of them singletons. Sequenced sample: peripheral blood. Receptors were obtained from an elderly man with active or convalescent COVID-19. Both conserved end residues are part of each CDR3. Each record gives: V gene, J gene, clone size, D gene, CDR3 length, CDR3 DNA, CDR3 protein. A D gene is named only where the DNA matches it firmly. Clone size is shown for a subset of rows, as once, few, many or a class of expanded clone.

TRBV24-1	TRBJ2-3	.	.	11	TGTGCCACCAGCGCAGGGGATACGCAGTATTTT	CATSAGDTQYF
TRBV6-2/TRBV6-3	TRBJ2-5	.	.	13	TGTGCCAGCAGCTGGACAGCCCAAGAGACCCAGTACTTC	CASSWTAQETQYF
TRBV5-6	TRBJ2-3	.	TRBD2	16	TGTGCCAGCAGCCCCGCGGCTAGCGGGTTCACAGATACGCAGTATTTT	CASSPAASGFTDTQYF
TRBV10-1	TRBJ2-2	.	TRBD2	18	TGCGCCAGCAGTGAATTGGGCTTTGCGGGGGGGCTTCCCGGGGAGCTGTTTTTT	CASSELGFAGGLPGELFF
TRBV7-8	TRBJ1-5	.	.	13	TGTGCCAGCAGCTTAGCGGAGCGGCAGCCCCAGCATTTT	CASSLAERQPQHF
TRBV20-1	TRBJ1-4	.	.	10	TGCAGTGCTGTACAGCAGGAACTGTTTTTT	CSAVQQELFF
TRBV19	TRBJ1-2	.	TRBD1	12	TGTGCCAGTAGAAGACAGGGTGGAGGCTACACCTTC	CASRRQGGGYTF
TRBV12-3/TRBV12-4	TRBJ1-5	.	.	13	TGTGCCAGCAGTTTATGGCGGGATCAGCCCCAGCATTTT	CASSLWRDQPQHF
TRBV6-5	TRBJ2-1	.	.	13	TGTGCCAGCGGTACAGGGTCCGGGGTAGAGCAGTTCTTC	CASGTGSGVEQFF
TRBV3-1/TRBV3-2	TRBJ1-1	.	.	13	TGTGCCAGCAGCCCCAGACAGGACACTGAAGCTTTCTTT	CASSPRQDTEAFF
TRBV19	TRBJ1-1	.	TRBD1	14	TGTGCCAGTAGAACGACAGGGGACGTCACTGAAGCTTTCTTT	CASRTTGDVTEAFF
TRBV7-9	TRBJ2-5	.	TRBD1	13	TGTGCCAGCAGCCGAGGACAGGCGGAGACCCAGTACTTC	CASSRGQAETQYF
TRBV7-8	TRBJ1-2	.	.	14	TGTGCCAGCAGCTTAGCGGGGAGGGCGGGGGGCTACACCTTC	CASSLAGRAGGYTF
TRBV5-1	TRBJ2-3	.	.	14	TGCGCCAGCAGTGTTGGGGGGTCAGAAGATACGCAGTATTTT	CASSVGGSEDTQYF
TRBV4-3	TRBJ1-2	.	TRBD1	20	TGCGCCAGCAGCCAAGATTTTTTAAGGGGGCAAGGGATTTCTTTCTATGGCTACACCTTC	CASSQDFLRGQGISFYGYTF
TRBV25-1	TRBJ2-7	.	TRBD1	15	TGTGCCAGCCGATCGCAGGGGGAGAAGGGCTACGAGCAGTACTTC	CASRSQGEKGYEQYF
TRBV11-3	TRBJ2-1	.	TRBD1	15	TGTGCCAGCAGCGCTGGACAGGGAACCTACAATGAGCAGTTCTTC	CASSAGQGTYNEQFF
TRBV12-3/TRBV12-4	TRBJ2-2	once	TRBD1	13	TGTGCCAGCAATGACAGGGGGGACGGGGAGCTGTTTTTT	CASNDRGDGELFF
TRBV6-5	TRBJ1-2	.	TRBD1	14	TGTGCCAGCAGCCAAGGAGCACAGGGGTCAGGCTACACCTTC	CASSQGAQGSGYTF
TRBV15	TRBJ1-1	.	TRBD1	15	TGTGCCACCAGCGCGTCAGGGGGGCTAAACACTGAAGCTTTCTTT	CATSASGGLNTEAFF
TRBV18	TRBJ1-1	.	TRBD1	14	TGTGCCAGCTCACCACAAGCAGGGGGCACTGAAGCTTTCTTT	CASSPQAGGTEAFF
TRBV9	TRBJ1-5	.	.	13	TGTGCCAGCAGCGTAGATGGAGGTCAGCCCCAGCATTTT	CASSVDGGQPQHF
TRBV4-2	TRBJ2-7	.	.	15	TGTGCCAGCAGCCAAGCTAACGGGGTTTCCTACGAGCAGTACTTC	CASSQANGVSYEQYF
TRBV3-1/TRBV3-2	TRBJ1-1	.	.	15	TGTGCCAGCAGCCCCTCGGACGGGATGAACACTGAAGCTTTCTTT	CASSPSDGMNTEAFF
TRBV7-2	TRBJ2-5	.	TRBD2	14	TGTGCCAGCAGGGCTAGCGGGGGGTTGCAGACCCAGTACTTC	CASRASGGLQTQYF
TRBV6-4	TRBJ2-1	.	.	13	TGTGCCAGCAGTGAAATGGGGGCGGCTGAGCAGTTCTTC	CASSEMGAAEQFF
TRBV7-2	TRBJ2-2	.	.	18	TGTGCCAGCAGCTTAGAGGTCTTGCGGGCCCTAAACACCGGGGAGCTGTTTTTT	CASSLEVLRALNTGELFF
TRBV7-9	TRBJ1-2	.	TRBD1	14	TGTGCCAGCAGCTTAGAAACAGGGGAATATGGCTACACCTTC	CASSLETGEYGYTF
TRBV15	TRBJ1-5	.	TRBD1	16	TGTGCCACCAGCAGAGACCCCGGACAGGGTAATCAGCCCCAGCATTTT	CATSRDPGQGNQPQHF
TRBV6-1	TRBJ1-4	.	TRBD1	16	TGTGCCAGCAGTGAACCGGGACAGGGAATCCGTGAAAAACTGTTTTTT	CASSEPGQGIREKLFF
TRBV4-1	TRBJ1-6	.	.	16	TGCGCCAGCAGCCAAGATTCTAGGGGGAATAATTCACCCCTCCACTTT	CASSQDSRGNNSPLHF
TRBV7-3	TRBJ2-1	once	TRBD2	13	TGTGCCAGCAGTCGGGGGGGCCCCGATGAGCAGTTCTTC	CASSRGGPDEQFF
TRBV5-6	TRBJ1-5	.	TRBD1	17	TGTGCCAGCAGCTTGAGACAGGGTGATCTTAGCAATCAGCCCCAGCATTTT	CASSLRQGDLSNQPQHF
TRBV4-3	TRBJ2-5	once	.	14	TGCGCCAGCAGCCAAGATCGGTACGGAGAGACCCAGTACTTC	CASSQDRYGETQYF